This T cell receptor beta chain was observed in a study of T cell clones after liver transplantation. Sequencing was performed with immunoSEQ multiplex PCR; in TCRdb, only in-frame clones are kept and a portion is missing. The table has some 80,000 clones, around four fifths seen once. There are 14 residues in the CDR3. Germline CDR1 is SGHVS and CDR2 is FNYEAQ. With V trimmed by 1 base and J by 4 bases, 2 bases remained unmatched. The sequences come from CD4+ T cells from blood, collected about 50 months after liver transplant. The receptor's source is a human patient who received a liver transplant. Some T cells here may be from the graft donor. The chain combines TRBV7-6 with TRBJ2-3; 7 bases match TRBD1. Here the CDR3 DNA reads TGTGCCAGCAGCTTAGAGGGGGCCTCAGATACGCAGTATTTT. It codes for CASSLEGASDTQYF.